This T cell receptor beta chain was profiled in a study of siplizumab effects on memory and regulatory T cells. General study findings and limits: Naive T cells, seemingly more diverse than memory cells, seemed major alloresponse contributors. Proliferating siplizumab-cultured Tregs lacked confirmed suppressive function. In the presence of siplizumab, alloreactive sequences traceable to unstimulated CD4+ memory cells were significantly reduced. The study found that mappable alloreactive CD4+ clones averaged about 70% Treg-derived with siplizumab and around 25% in controls.

For this clone: Antigen specificity is unknown.

The repertoire was sequenced with immunoSEQ multiplex PCR; TCRdb's copy has only in-frame clones and lacks some. This sample carries approximately 100,000 clones, roughly 94% of them seen once, and the ten largest clones take under 0.7%. The CDR3 loop spans 12 amino acids. The germline V and J ends were trimmed by 2 bases and 9 bases, with 9 bases remaining between them. Looked up from germline, CDR1 is SGDLS and CDR2 is YYNGEE. Input material: Tregs sorted from blood. This TCR came from a human donor in good health. The chain joins TRBV9 to TRBJ2-1; no firm D call. CDR3 coding DNA: TGTGCCAGCAGCGTCGCTCTCGGTGAGCAGTTCTTC. Its translation is CASSVALGEQFF.